This entry lists 14 T cell receptor beta chains sequenced from one sample in a study of shared clonotypes between healthy human individuals. The protocol was immunoSEQ multiplex PCR, while the TCRdb copy is restricted to in-frame clones and leaves out a portion. The sample records 450,000 to 600,000 clones, 79% being singletons. Sequencing was done on a sample of PBMCs. Receptors originate from a woman in her thirties or forties in good health. Some clones in this sample may be carry-over from other donors' samples.

The chain joins TRBV9 to TRBJ2-1, with TRBD2 matching 7 bases. Per germline, CDR1 SGDLS and CDR2 YYNGEE. With 0 bases clipped from V and 3 bases from J, the junction kept 6 bases outside the gene matches. CDR3 length: 16 residues. In nucleotides, the CDR3 is TGTGCCAGCAGCGTAGGTTTATTAGCGGGCTACAATGAGCAGTTCTTC. It encodes CASSVGLLAGYNEQFF. Supplemented by reference TRBV9 and TRBJ2-1, the full variable domain reads DSGVTQTPKHLITATGQRVTLRCSPRSGDLSVYWYQQSLDQGLQFLIQYYNGEERAKGNILERFSAQQFPDLHSELNLSSLELGDSALYFCASSVGLLAGYNEQFFGPGTRLTVL.

This clone was detected once. The chain recombines TRBV19 with TRBJ2-7, with D possibly TRBD2 on 5 matching bases. The germline gives CDR1 LNHDA, CDR2 SQIVND (reference sequence). The CDR3 is made up of 14 amino acids. Trimming took 4 bases from V and 1 from J, leaving 11 bases between them. Written as DNA, the CDR3 is TGTGCCAGTAGTAATGAGGGCAGATCCTACGAGCAGTACTTC. The encoded protein is CASSNEGRSYEQYF. Drawing the rest from reference TRBV19 and TRBJ2-7, the complete variable domain is DGGITQSPKYLFRKEGQNVTLSCEQNLNHDAMYWYRQDPGQGLRLIYYSQIVNDFQKGDIAEGYSVSREKKESFPLTVTSAQKNPTAFYLCASSNEGRSYEQYFGPGTRLTVT.

This clone was recorded once. The CDR3 bases are TGTGCCAGCAGTGACTCAACGGACCCTATGAACACTGAAGCTTTCTTT. Its protein is CASSDSTDPMNTEAFF. The chain combines TRBV6-4 with TRBJ1-1; D gene unclear. Per the germline V gene, CDR1 is MRHNA and CDR2 is SNTAGT. The V end lost 0 bases, the J end lost 0 bases, and 11 bases lay between the germline ends. The length of the CDR3 is 16 residues.

This clone was recorded once. This CDR3 is also generated by other DNA sequences in the sample. DNA of the CDR3: TGTGCCAGCAGTTACCGGGCATCCTACAATGAGCAGTTCTTC. Protein sequence: CASSYRASYNEQFF. The rearrangement joins TRBV6-5 to TRBJ2-1; D remains unclear. Germline CDR1 reads MNHEY; CDR2 reads SVGAGI. V lost 2 bases, J lost 1 base, and 6 bases lay in between. The CDR3 is made up of 14 amino acids.

This sequence joins TRBV10-2 and TRBJ1-4; D is unclear. This CDR3 is 14 amino acids long. V was cut by 4 bases and J by 5 bases, with 11 bases left in between. CDR1 is WSHSY and CDR2 is SAAADI in the germline V gene. The CDR3 nucleotides are TGCGCCAGCAGTGGGACCTCCGGGAATGAAAAACTGTTTTTT. This codes for CASSGTSGNEKLFF.

The gene calls are TRBV30 and TRBJ1-1, with D possibly TRBD1 on 6 matching bases. Trimming stripped 5 bases from V and 10 bases from J, with 17 bases between. The CDR3 consists of 12 residues. Germline-derived CDR1 and CDR2 are GTSNPN and SVGIG (reference sequence). CDR3: CAWGRGPGGAFF. CDR3 sequence (DNA): TGTGCCTGGGGCCGGGGGCCGGGTGGAGCTTTCTTT.

The chain couples TRBV4-1 to TRBJ2-2; the D gene is possibly TRBD1 (6 bases). V gave up 0 bases and J gave up 0 bases, with 8 bases separating them. The CDR3 is 16 amino acids. Germline values: CDR1 MGHRA, CDR2 YSYEKL. The CDR3, as DNA: TGCGCCAGCAGCCAAGAGACAGGTTCGAACACCGGGGAGCTGTTTTTT. Translating it yields CASSQETGSNTGELFF.

This clone came up once. V usage is TRBV2 and J usage is TRBJ2-3; a possible D gene is TRBD2 (5 bases). Trimming cost V 6 bases and J 1 base, with 14 bases left between them. CDR3 length: 15 residues. Looked up from germline, CDR1 is SNHLY and CDR2 is FYNNEI. The CDR3 loop reads CASSVEGLRTDTQYF. In DNA, the CDR3 is TGTGCCAGCAGCGTCGAGGGCCTACGCACAGATACGCAGTATTTT.

The J gene is TRBJ2-1, the V gene TRBV2; D may correspond to TRBD1 or TRBD2 (5 bases each). Germline CDR1 is SNHLY and CDR2 is FYNNEI. The V and J ends lost 1 base and 4 bases respectively, with 17 bases between them. The CDR3 has 17 residues. CDR3 in DNA: TGTGCCAGCAGTGAAGGGTCAGAGGGACCGTTTTACAATGAGCAGTTCTTC. This gives the protein CASSEGSEGPFYNEQFF. Variable domain in full (rest from reference TRBV2 and TRBJ2-1): EPEVTQTPSHQVTQMGQEVILRCVPISNHLYFYWYRQILGQKVEFLVSFYNNEISEKSEIFDDQFSVERPDGSNFTLKIRSTKLEDSAMYFCASSEGSEGPFYNEQFFGPGTRLTVL.

The chain employs TRBV7-2 and TRBJ1-1, with TRBD1 as a possible D gene (5 bases). Germline V gene lookup returns CDR1 SGHTA and CDR2 FQGNSA. This CDR3 contains 15 residues. V lost 1 base and J 3 bases, leaving 12 bases between the germline ends. The CDR3 is CASSLVWGPDTEAFF. CDR3 coding DNA: TGTGCCAGCAGCTTAGTTTGGGGACCGGACACTGAAGCTTTCTTT.

The gene calls are TRBV19 and TRBJ2-1; 10 bases line up with TRBD2. Germline V gives CDR1 LNHDA, CDR2 SQIVND (reference sequence). Trimming took 3 bases from V and 9 from J; bases not matched to a gene: 8. CDR3 size: 15 residues. This CDR3 is CASSMASGSFGEQFF. The DNA of the CDR3 is TGTGCCAGTAGTATGGCTAGCGGGAGTTTTGGTGAGCAGTTCTTC.

The CDR3 protein is CASSFGTSDVNEQFF. The CDR3 DNA is TGTGCCAGCAGCTTCGGGACTAGCGACGTGAATGAGCAGTTCTTC. The rearrangement uses TRBV5-4 and TRBJ2-1; the match to TRBD2 covers 10 bases. CDR3 length: 15 amino acids. CDR1 is SGHNT, CDR2 YYREEE, per germline (reference sequence). The V and J ends lost 2 bases and 7 bases, in that order; junction bases with no gene match: 6.

The J gene is TRBJ2-2, the V gene TRBV7-9; D is uncertain. CDR3 length: 15 amino acids. V lost 5 bases, J lost 3 bases, and 13 bases lay in between. Germline V gene data show CDR1 as SEHNR and CDR2 as FQNEAQ (reference sequence). CDR3 sequence: CASSPPRSYTGELFF. The DNA for the CDR3 is TGTGCCAGCAGCCCGCCGCGGAGCTACACCGGGGAGCTGTTTTTT.

This clone was counted between two and nine times. In the same sample, other DNA sequences code for this CDR3. V gene TRBV5-1 combines with J gene TRBJ2-5; maybe TRBD2 (6 bases). Between the trimmed V and J ends, which lost 0 bases and 5 bases, there was a span of 11 bases. The CDR3 covers 14 residues. Germline lookup yields CDR1 SGHRS and CDR2 YFSETQ. The CDR3 protein is CASSLATGVETQYF. CDR3 coding DNA: TGCGCCAGCAGCTTGGCCACGGGGGTGGAGACCCAGTACTTC.